A selection of T cell receptor beta chains follows, all from one sample in a study of T-cell reconstitution after alpha-beta-depleted transplantation in children. TCRdb called the PCR reads again in MiXCR, with one record for every CDR3 protein. The sample includes approximately 650,000 distinct CDR3 sequences, 10% to 15% of them seen just once. The specimen was PBMCs, collected before TCRalphabeta/CD19-depleted stem cell transplant. These receptors originate from a girl aged 2 to 9 with congenital amegakaryocytic thrombocytopenia, due to receive a stem cell transplant. Each CDR3 is given with its conserved first and last residue. D genes are given only for firm matches. Rows give clone size only sometimes, using once, few, many, or a class for an expanded clone.

J gene: TRBJ2-7; V gene: TRBV3-1; D gene: NA; clone size: NA; CDR3 protein: CASSQDQRAYEQYF; CDR3 DNA: TGTGCCAGCAGCCAAGATCAGCGGGCCTACGAGCAGTACTTC
J gene: TRBJ2-1; V gene: TRBV12-3/TRBV12-4; D gene: TRBD2; clone size: few; CDR3 protein: CASSLGPLAGITYYNEQFF; CDR3 DNA: TGTGCCAGCAGTCTGGGGCCCCTAGCGGGGATTACTTATTACAATGAGCAGTTCTTC
J gene: TRBJ2-1; V gene: TRBV6-2/TRBV6-3; D gene: TRBD2; clone size: many; CDR3 protein: CATTVREVTDEQFF; CDR3 DNA: TGTGCCACCACGGTCCGGGAGGTAACGGATGAGCAGTTCTTC
J gene: TRBJ2-1; V gene: TRBV7-6; D gene: NA; clone size: few; CDR3 protein: CASSLAEVPTYNEQFF; CDR3 DNA: TGTGCCAGCAGCTTAGCGGAGGTCCCCACCTACAATGAGCAGTTCTTC
J gene: TRBJ1-5; V gene: TRBV7-9; D gene: NA; clone size: NA; CDR3 protein: CASSTSDRPSWPQHF; CDR3 DNA: TGTGCCAGCAGCACATCCGACAGGCCTTCTTGGCCCCAGCATTTT
J gene: TRBJ2-2; V gene: TRBV4-1; D gene: TRBD1; clone size: many; CDR3 protein: CATAEGARTGELFF; CDR3 DNA: TGCGCCACCGCCGAGGGGGCGCGTACCGGGGAGCTGTTTTTT
J gene: TRBJ2-2; V gene: TRBV5-1; D gene: NA; clone size: NA; CDR3 protein: CASSFGFSPNTGELFF; CDR3 DNA: TGCGCCAGCAGCTTCGGGTTTTCCCCGAACACCGGGGAGCTGTTTTTT
J gene: TRBJ1-4; V gene: TRBV5-1; D gene: NA; clone size: many; CDR3 protein: CASRPGPNEKLFF; CDR3 DNA: TGCGCCAGCAGACCTGGCCCGAATGAAAAACTGTTTTTT
J gene: TRBJ2-5; V gene: TRBV5-1; D gene: NA; clone size: many; CDR3 protein: CASSLVASDGETQYF; CDR3 DNA: TGCGCCAGCAGCTTGGTAGCAAGTGATGGGGAGACCCAGTACTTC
J gene: TRBJ2-1; V gene: TRBV29-1; D gene: TRBD2; clone size: few; CDR3 protein: CSVAGGLSSNNEQFF; CDR3 DNA: TGCAGCGTCGCGGGAGGGCTAAGTAGTAACAATGAGCAGTTCTTC
J gene: TRBJ1-2; V gene: TRBV7-9; D gene: NA; clone size: NA; CDR3 protein: CASSPLGWGEEPYGYTF; CDR3 DNA: TGTGCCAGCAGCCCTCTGGGATGGGGAGAAGAGCCTTATGGCTACACCTTC
J gene: TRBJ2-2; V gene: TRBV7-6; D gene: NA; clone size: NA; CDR3 protein: CASSLFETFLLGENTGELFF; CDR3 DNA: TGTGCCAGCAGCTTATTCGAGACCTTTCTCCTCGGAGAGAACACCGGGGAGCTGTTTTTT
J gene: TRBJ2-7; V gene: TRBV4-1; D gene: NA; clone size: NA; CDR3 protein: CASSQERVSYEQYF; CDR3 DNA: TGCGCCAGCAGCCAAGAACGGGTTTCCTACGAGCAGTACTTC
J gene: TRBJ2-1; V gene: TRBV7-9; D gene: NA; clone size: NA; CDR3 protein: CASSWTNEQFF; CDR3 DNA: TGTGCCAGCAGTTGGACTAATGAGCAGTTCTTC
J gene: TRBJ2-5; V gene: TRBV20-1; D gene: NA; clone size: many; CDR3 protein: CSATYGETQYF; CDR3 DNA: TGCAGTGCTACCTACGGGGAGACCCAGTACTTC
J gene: TRBJ2-2; V gene: TRBV5-1; D gene: TRBD2; clone size: NA; CDR3 protein: CASSSPQTSARAWGTGELFF; CDR3 DNA: TGCGCCAGCAGCTCGCCTCAGACTAGCGCGAGGGCCTGGGGCACCGGGGAGCTGTTTTTT
J gene: TRBJ2-6; V gene: TRBV12-3/TRBV12-4; D gene: TRBD2; clone size: NA; CDR3 protein: CASRSLTSVEFGANVLTF; CDR3 DNA: TGTGCCAGCAGGTCGTTAACTAGCGTAGAGTTTGGGGCCAACGTCCTGACTTTC
J gene: TRBJ1-1; V gene: TRBV3-1; D gene: NA; clone size: many; CDR3 protein: CASSHGPAEAFF; CDR3 DNA: TGTGCCAGCAGCCACGGCCCAGCTGAAGCTTTCTTT
J gene: TRBJ2-7; V gene: TRBV6-2/TRBV6-3; D gene: TRBD2; clone size: NA; CDR3 protein: CASKGTSGSPENLFSYEQYF; CDR3 DNA: TGTGCCAGCAAAGGGACTAGCGGGAGTCCTGAAAACTTATTCTCCTACGAGCAGTACTTC
J gene: TRBJ2-3; V gene: TRBV14; D gene: NA; clone size: NA; CDR3 protein: CASSLLTTSTDTQYF; CDR3 DNA: TGTGCCAGCAGCCTACTGACTACCAGCACAGATACGCAGTATTTT